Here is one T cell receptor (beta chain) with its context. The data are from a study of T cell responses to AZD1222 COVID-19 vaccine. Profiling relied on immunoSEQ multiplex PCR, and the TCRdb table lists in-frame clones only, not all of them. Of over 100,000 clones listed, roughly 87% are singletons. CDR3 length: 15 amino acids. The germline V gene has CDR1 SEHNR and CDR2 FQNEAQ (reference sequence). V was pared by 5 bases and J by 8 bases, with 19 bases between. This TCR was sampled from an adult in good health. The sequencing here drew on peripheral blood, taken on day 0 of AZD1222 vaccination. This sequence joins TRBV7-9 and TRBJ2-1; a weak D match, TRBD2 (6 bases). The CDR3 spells CASSRTLTSIDEQFF. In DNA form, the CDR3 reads TGTGCCAGCAGCCGCACCTTGACTAGTATCGATGAGCAGTTCTTC.